Presented here are 27 T cell receptor beta chains from one specimen sequenced in a study of blood T cell repertoires in COVID-19. The assay was immunoSEQ multiplex PCR, and TCRdb's table has in-frame clones only and misses some. The sample shows 220,000 or so clones, less than 90% of them seen only once. Sequenced: PBMCs or T cells enriched from blood (not recorded which). The receptors shown here come from a woman between 35 and 50 years old who had recovered from COVID-19.

The rearrangement links TRBV29-1 to TRBJ1-3; the D is unclear. Germline CDR1 and CDR2: SQVTM and ANQGSEA. Trimming pared 4 bases from V and 6 bases from J, leaving 10 bases between. CDR3 length: 12 residues. In DNA form, the CDR3 reads TGCAGCGTTGCCCTTACTGAAAACACCATATATTTT. It codes for CSVALTENTIYF.

V gene TRBV14 combines with J gene TRBJ1-1; 7 bases align to TRBD1. V was pared by 4 bases and J by 4 bases, with 9 bases of the junction left unmatched. The CDR3 spans 15 residues. Germline V gives CDR1 SGHDN, CDR2 FVKESK. The CDR3, as DNA: TGTGCCAGCAGCCGGGATAGTCGGGACAGCACTGAAGCTTTCTTT. Translation: CASSRDSRDSTEAFF.

The genes are TRBV19 and TRBJ2-3; TRBD2 matches at 12 bases. Germline V CDR1 and CDR2: LNHDA, SQIVND (reference sequence). This CDR3 region has 14 residues. V lost 5 bases to trimming and J lost 11 bases; unmatched junction nucleotides: 8. The CDR3 DNA follows: TGTGCCAGTAGTGCCGGGACTAGCGGGCTCCTGCAGTATTTT. Translated, it gives CASSAGTSGLLQYF.

This clone came up a few times. The CDR3 here is CASSRQVGGGEVYGYTF. Here the CDR3 DNA reads TGCGCCAGCAGCCGACAAGTCGGGGGAGGGGAAGTCTATGGCTACACCTTC. The chain carries TRBV4-1 and TRBJ1-2, with D tentatively TRBD1 (5 bases). CDR1 MGHRA and CDR2 YSYEKL come from the germline V gene. This CDR3 comprises 17 residues. V shed 4 bases and J shed 4 bases, with 22 bases lying between them.

This clone was observed a handful of times. V is TRBV6-1 and J is TRBJ2-7; D possibly corresponds to TRBD2 (6 bases). This CDR3 is 17 amino acids long. Germline V gives CDR1 MNHNS, CDR2 SASEGT. V was cut by 2 bases and J by 6 bases, with 23 bases left in between. The CDR3 region has the DNA TGTGCCAGCAGTGAATGGGGCGGGGCTACGGGCTGGTCCGAGCAGTACTTC. As protein: CASSEWGGATGWSEQYF.

The chain links TRBV6-5 to TRBJ2-1, with D perhaps TRBD2 (6 bases). The germline V and J ends were trimmed by 8 bases and 9 bases, with 11 bases remaining between them. CDR1 MNHEY and CDR2 SVGAGI come from the germline V gene. The CDR3 sequence is 11 residues long. In nucleotides, the CDR3 is TGTGCCAGCGCCTCAGCGGGTGAGCAGTTCTTC. Its translation is CASASAGEQFF.

The chain has TRBV20-1 and TRBJ2-1, with D perhaps matching TRBD2 (5 bases). The CDR3 is 11 amino acids. The germline gives CDR1 DFQATT, CDR2 SNEGSKA (reference sequence). Deletions cut 6 bases from V and 10 bases from J, with 13 bases between. The CDR3 DNA follows: TGCAGTGCGTTAGCGCGAGGCGAGCAGTTCTTC. Translating it yields CSALARGEQFF.

J is TRBJ1-1 and V is TRBV5-1, with D unresolved. This CDR3 contains 15 residues. The V end was cut by 4 bases, the J end by 3 bases, with 16 bases between. Germline CDR1 is SGHRS and CDR2 is YFSETQ. The DNA for the CDR3 is TGCGCCAGCAGCCCCGAGGAGGGTGGGTACACTGAAGCTTTCTTT. This encodes CASSPEEGGYTEAFF. The variable domain in full, completed from reference TRBV5-1 and TRBJ1-1, reads KAGVTQTPRYLIKTRGQQVTLSCSPISGHRSVSWYQQTPGQGLQFLFEYFSETQRNKGNFPGRFSGRQFSNSRSEMNVSTLELGDSALYLCASSPEEGGYTEAFFGQGTRLTVV.

The chain is built from TRBV3-1 (or the pseudogene TRBV3-2) and TRBJ1-1, with D possibly matching TRBD1 (6 bases). CDR1 LGHDT and CDR2 YNNKEL come from the germline V gene (reference sequence). Trimming left V 4 bases short and J 2 bases short, with 14 bases between. CDR3 length: 15 amino acids. CDR3 sequence: CASSRGTSVNTEAFF. The CDR3 coding sequence is TGTGCCAGCAGCCGGGGGACATCGGTAAACACTGAAGCTTTCTTT.

This rearrangement joins TRBV24-1 to TRBJ2-1; TRBD2 aligns across 8 bases. CDR3 length: 11 amino acids. Germline V gene data show CDR1 as KGHDR and CDR2 as SFDVKD. V trimming: 4 bases; J trimming: 12 bases; junction bases outside the gene matches: 1. The CDR3 loop reads CATSDGRGQFF. CDR3 coding DNA: TGTGCCACCAGTGACGGGAGGGGGCAGTTCTTC.

The chain is built from TRBV11-2 and TRBJ2-1; D is ambiguous. Trimming pared 3 bases from V and 8 bases from J, leaving 14 bases between. The CDR3 runs 14 residues. CDR1 and CDR2 (germline): SGHAT, FQNNGV. The CDR3 reads CASSFTSGGYEQFF. The CDR3 bases are TGTGCCAGCAGCTTCACCTCTGGCGGCTATGAGCAGTTCTTC.

The chain combines TRBV7-2 with TRBJ2-7, with 10 positions matching TRBD2. CDR1 is SGHTA, CDR2 FQGNSA, per germline. V gave up 11 bases and J gave up 4 bases; unmatched junction bases: 14. The CDR3 length is 15 residues. The CDR3, as DNA: TGTGCCTCAACGCCTCTAGCGGGAGAGGGATACGAGCAGTACTTC. Translating it yields CASTPLAGEGYEQYF.

The J gene is TRBJ1-2, the V gene TRBV2; a possible D gene is TRBD1 (6 bases). Germline loops: CDR1 SNHLY, CDR2 FYNNEI. Trimming removed 5 bases at V and 8 bases at J, with 12 bases between. The CDR3 is 12 amino acids. The CDR3 here is CASSYHRDGYTF. The DNA for the CDR3 is TGTGCCAGCAGTTACCACAGGGACGGCTACACCTTC. The full variable domain, with the rest looked up from reference TRBV2 and TRBJ1-2, is EPEVTQTPSHQVTQMGQEVILRCVPISNHLYFYWYRQILGQKVEFLVSFYNNEISEKSEIFDDQFSVERPDGSNFTLKIRSTKLEDSAMYFCASSYHRDGYTFGSGTRLTVV.

The chain is built from TRBV23-1 and TRBJ2-3, with D perhaps TRBD2 (5 bases). TRBV23-1 is an ORF; its function is uncertain. V was clipped by 0 bases and J by 0 bases, with 10 bases between them. The CDR3 consists of 16 residues. CDR3: CASSQSSEGSTDTQYF. The CDR3 bases are TGCGCCAGCAGTCAATCGTCTGAGGGAAGCACAGATACGCAGTATTTT.

This sequence joins TRBV6-1 and TRBJ2-7; 11 bases map to TRBD1. From germline, CDR1 is MNHNS and CDR2 SASEGT. This CDR3 contains 15 residues. V lost 2 bases and J lost 5; bases outside the gene matches: 5. CDR3 sequence reads: CASSESGTGGNEQYF. CDR3 nucleotide sequence: TGTGCCAGCAGTGAATCTGGGACAGGGGGTAACGAGCAGTACTTC.

The chain combines TRBV7-2 with TRBJ1-6; no definite D call. This CDR3 spans 17 amino acids. Trimming took off 1 base at V and 0 bases at J, with 10 bases between the two ends. The germline gives CDR1 SGHTA, CDR2 FQGNSA. The CDR3 loop reads CASSLVRVSSYNSPLHF. In DNA form, the CDR3 reads TGTGCCAGCAGCTTAGTACGCGTTAGCTCCTATAATTCACCCCTCCACTTT.

The J gene is TRBJ2-5, the V gene TRBV28; 8 bases line up with TRBD2. From germline, CDR1 is MDHEN and CDR2 SYDVKM. This CDR3 has 14 amino acids. Germline trimming cut 3 bases from V and 6 bases from J; bases unmatched to any gene: 6. CDR3 region: CASSFLAGRKTQYF. DNA for the CDR3: TGTGCCAGCAGTTTCTTAGCGGGACGGAAGACCCAGTACTTC.

The CDR3 DNA reads TGTGCCAGCAGCCCCCGGGACAGCGGCTCTGGCTACACCTTC. Encoded protein: CASSPRDSGSGYTF. V usage is TRBV3-1 (or the pseudogene TRBV3-2) and J usage is TRBJ1-2, with 7 nucleotides matching TRBD1. Per the germline V gene, CDR1 is LGHDT and CDR2 is YNNKEL (reference sequence). Losses at the gene ends were 4 bases for V and 7 bases for J; bases not matched to a gene: 9. The CDR3 length is 14 residues.

This sequence joins TRBV27 and TRBJ2-7; the match to TRBD2 covers 7 bases. Unmatched junction bases numbered 14, after V lost 6 bases and J lost 0 bases. The CDR3 contains 17 residues. The germline V gene has CDR1 MNHEY and CDR2 SMNVEV (reference sequence). This CDR3 is CASRRGGASASSYEQYF. The CDR3 DNA is TGTGCCAGCAGACGGGGAGGGGCTTCCGCCAGCTCCTACGAGCAGTACTTC.

The V gene is TRBV5-1, the J gene TRBJ1-1, with TRBD1 as a possible D gene (6 bases). Per the germline V gene, CDR1 is SGHRS and CDR2 is YFSETQ. The V gene lost 7 bases and the J gene lost 1 base, with 11 bases spanning the gap. This CDR3 region has 13 residues. This chain's CDR3 is CASCRDTNTEAFF. The CDR3 coding sequence is TGCGCCAGCTGCCGGGACACGAACACTGAAGCTTTCTTT.

The rearrangement joins TRBV9 to TRBJ1-1; D is unclear. The CDR3 has 14 residues. The germline V and J ends were trimmed by 4 bases and 1 base, with 11 bases remaining between them. Germline CDR1 reads SGDLS; CDR2 reads YYNGEE. This CDR3 reads CASSFSGENTEAFF. The CDR3 nucleotides are TGTGCCAGCAGCTTTTCAGGTGAGAACACTGAAGCTTTCTTT.

This clone was found a few times. The chain employs TRBV27 and TRBJ2-3, with 8 bases lining up with TRBD2. The length of the CDR3 is 13 residues. Germline V gene lookup returns CDR1 MNHEY and CDR2 SMNVEV (reference sequence). The J segment lost 7 bases and the V segment lost 5 bases, leaving 5 bases of the junction unmatched. The CDR3 DNA is TGTGCCAGCAGTCCCGGACTAGCAAATACGCAGTATTTT. Translation: CASSPGLANTQYF.

This chain links TRBV5-1 with TRBJ2-5; 9 positions agree with TRBD2. Germline V CDR1 and CDR2: SGHRS, YFSETQ. The CDR3 consists of 14 residues. V lost 7 bases to trimming and J lost 5 bases; unmatched junction nucleotides: 9. In nucleotides, the CDR3 is TGCGCCAGCTCAATGGTAGCGGGAGACGAGACCCAGTACTTC. This sequence encodes CASSMVAGDETQYF.

This chain joins TRBV4-2 and TRBJ1-1, with 7 bases aligning to TRBD1. The CDR3 extends over 16 amino acids. Germline lookup yields CDR1 LGHNA and CDR2 YNFKEQ. V was clipped by 1 base and J by 2 bases; unmatched bases: 7. The CDR3 loop reads CASSQGARGLNTEAFF. In nucleotides, the CDR3 is TGTGCCAGCAGCCAAGGTGCAAGGGGGCTCAACACTGAAGCTTTCTTT.

The J gene is TRBJ2-1, the V gene TRBV30; TRBD2 matches 14 bases. Germline V CDR1 and CDR2: GTSNPN, SVGIG (reference sequence). This CDR3 comprises 14 residues. V dropped 4 bases and J dropped 10; count of bases not matched to a gene: 6. The CDR3 nucleotides read TGTGCCTGGACCGGGACTAGCGGGAGATTCGAGCAGTTCTTC. Translating it yields CAWTGTSGRFEQFF.

The chain recombines TRBV21-1 with TRBJ1-3; the table names TRBD1, a call not compared with the DNA. TRBV21-1 is labeled a pseudogene. This CDR3 region has 16 residues. CDR3 nucleotide sequence: TGTGCCAGCAGTCCGCGACAGGGGATTGAGGGAAACACCATATATTTT. Translation gives CASSPRQGIEGNTIYF.

This chain connects TRBV28 to TRBJ1-2, with TRBD1 identical over 7 bases. V was pared by 3 bases and J by 4 bases, with 5 bases of the junction left unmatched. This CDR3 has 14 residues. Germline V gives CDR1 MDHEN, CDR2 SYDVKM. For the CDR3, the DNA is TGTGCCAGCAGTTTGACAGGGACCTTCTATGGCTACACCTTC. This gives the protein CASSLTGTFYGYTF.